The clone carrying this TCR beta chain showed up just a few times. The TCR beta CDR3 regions underwent amplification using RNA transcripts as the source. Carried out on the TCR CDR3, a first-round RT-PCR used the HTBI primer set. TCRdb called the multiplex PCR reads again in MiXCR, with one record for every CDR3 protein. This sample has a few hundred thousand distinct CDR3 sequences, with about a fifth found just once. This sample was included in a study of T cells in Graves' hyperthyroidism and ophthalmopathy. Each diagnosis drew on symptoms, thyroxine, TRAb, thyroid ultrasound and orbital computed tomography findings. The CDR3 has 14 residues. V was clipped by 0 bases and J by 3 bases, with 9 bases between them.

This sequence originates from a man aged 18-30 years with Graves' hyperthyroidism. Sequenced: blood. V gene TRBV12-3 or TRBV12-4 combines with J gene TRBJ2-7; D gene ambiguous. This CDR3 reads CASSLAPSVYEQYF. CDR3 nucleotide sequence: TGTGCCAGCAGTTTAGCCCCCTCCGTCTACGAGCAGTACTTC.